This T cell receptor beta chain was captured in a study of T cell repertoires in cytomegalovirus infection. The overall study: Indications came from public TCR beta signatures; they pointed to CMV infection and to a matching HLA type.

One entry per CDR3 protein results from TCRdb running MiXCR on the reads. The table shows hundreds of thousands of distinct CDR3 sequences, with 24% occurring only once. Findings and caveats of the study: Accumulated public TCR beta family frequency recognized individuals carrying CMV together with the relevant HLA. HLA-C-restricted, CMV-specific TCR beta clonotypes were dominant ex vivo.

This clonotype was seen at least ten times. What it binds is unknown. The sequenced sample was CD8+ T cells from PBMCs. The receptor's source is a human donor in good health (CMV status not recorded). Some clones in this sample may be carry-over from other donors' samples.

The CDR3 region is CAIPVRVSDSNTGELFF. CDR3 coding DNA: TGTGCCATCCCCGTTAGGGTGTCGGATTCCAACACCGGGGAGCTGTTTTTT. V gene TRBV12-3 or TRBV12-4 combines with J gene TRBJ2-2; D uncertain. V was clipped by 10 bases and J by 2 bases, with 23 bases between them. The CDR3 contains 17 residues.